The 19 T cell receptor beta chains given below trace back to one sample, sequenced in a study of TIL therapy for anti-PD-1-resistant metastatic lung cancer. Time point noted: pre-treatment sample, taken before nivolumab and TIL therapy. Most excised metastases sampled were pleural nodules or supraclavicular lymph nodes. Sequencing used immunoSEQ v3. The method was immunoSEQ multiplex PCR; TCRdb's version includes in-frame clones alone and lacks a portion of them. The repertoire holds thousands of clones, with roughly 67% as singletons. Sample: tumor tissue, taken at baseline. All receptors derive from a man between 65 and 85 years old with non-small cell lung cancer.

The CDR3 here is CASSLASGQVSTEAFF. The CDR3 DNA is TGCGCCAGCAGCTTGGCCTCGGGTCAGGTTAGTACTGAAGCTTTCTTT. The rearrangement links TRBV5-1 to TRBJ1-1; D call uncertain. This CDR3 spans 16 amino acids. Germline CDR1 reads SGHRS; CDR2 reads YFSETQ. The V and J ends lost 0 bases and 5 bases respectively, with 17 bases between them.

This clone was detected only a few times. This chain's CDR3 is CASSLTGTLYEQYF. Here the CDR3 DNA reads TGTGCCAGCAGCTTGACCGGGACACTATACGAGCAGTACTTC. The chain links TRBV5-6 to TRBJ2-7, with a possible D match to TRBD1 (6 bases). Germline V gene lookup returns CDR1 SGHDT and CDR2 YYEEEE. This CDR3 has 14 residues. Trimming shortened V by 1 base and J by 4 bases, and 12 bases separated the two germline ends.

This sequence joins TRBV28 and TRBJ2-7; 8 positions agree with TRBD1. The CDR3 is 19 residues long. Germline assignment: CDR1 MDHEN and CDR2 SYDVKM. The V segment lost 5 bases and the J segment 1 base; nucleotides outside the gene matches: 19. Here the CDR3 DNA reads TGTGCCAGCAGTCGATTACCGATTACCGGGACAGGCTTATCCTACGAGCAGTACTTC. As protein: CASSRLPITGTGLSYEQYF.

This chain links TRBV19 with TRBJ2-7; TRBD2 matches at 11 bases. J gave up 3 bases and V 2 bases, and 3 bases lay outside the gene matches. The V gene's germline CDR1 is LNHDA and CDR2 SQIVND (reference sequence). The CDR3 is 15 amino acids. CDR3 region: CASSISTSGSYEQYF. Here the CDR3 DNA reads TGTGCCAGTAGTATATCAACTAGCGGGAGCTACGAGCAGTACTTC.

This clone has only a few counts. The CDR3: CSARSEGYEQYF. In DNA form, the CDR3 reads TGCAGCGCACGGAGCGAGGGTTACGAGCAGTACTTC. The V and J genes are TRBV29-1 and TRBJ2-7, with D possibly matching TRBD2 (5 bases). The length of the CDR3 is 12 residues. Germline CDR1 SQVTM, CDR2 ANQGSEA. V was clipped by 7 bases and J by 4 bases, with 14 bases between them.

The V call is TRBV11-2, the J call TRBJ1-4; the match to TRBD1 covers 7 bases. V lost 5 bases, J lost 11 bases, and 5 bases stayed unmatched. The germline V gene has CDR1 SGHAT and CDR2 FQNNGV. The CDR3 extends over 12 amino acids. The CDR3 region has the DNA TGTGCCAGCAGCGGGGACAGTGTGAAACTGTTTTTT. Protein: CASSGDSVKLFF.

The chain couples TRBV7-8 to TRBJ1-1; 10 nucleotides line up with TRBD1. The CDR3 consists of 17 residues. V gave up 3 bases and J gave up 1 base; unmatched junction bases: 8. Germline CDR1 and CDR2: SGHVS and FQNEAQ. The CDR3 spells CASSFSGTGVPNTEAFF. Here the CDR3 DNA reads TGTGCCAGCAGCTTTTCCGGGACAGGGGTCCCGAACACTGAAGCTTTCTTT.

The chain employs TRBV7-3 and TRBJ2-2; no clear D gene. The CDR3 is made up of 16 amino acids. V gave up 5 bases and J gave up 7 bases, with 20 bases separating them. Germline CDR1 reads SGHTA; CDR2 reads FQGTGA. The CDR3 DNA is TGTGCCAGCAGCCAAGATCTGTTGGGGTTTGGCGGGGAGCTGTTTTTT. It encodes CASSQDLLGFGGELFF. Full variable domain (outside the CDR3, taken from reference TRBV7-3 and TRBJ2-2): GAGVSQTPSNKVTEKGKYVELRCDPISGHTALYWYRQSLGQGPEFLIYFQGTGAADDSGLPNDRFFAVRPEGSVSTLKIQRTERGDSAVYLCASSQDLLGFGGELFFGEGSRLTVL.

This chain joins TRBV5-1 and TRBJ2-3, with unresolved D. V lost 4 bases and J 0 bases, leaving 6 bases between the germline ends. Germline V lookup: CDR1 SGHRS, CDR2 YFSETQ. The CDR3 totals 13 residues. DNA for the CDR3: TGCGCCAGCAGCCCAACTAGCACAGATACGCAGTATTTT. Protein sequence: CASSPTSTDTQYF.

The rearrangement links TRBV7-2 to TRBJ2-5; 9 nucleotides align to TRBD1. The CDR3 has 14 amino acids. The germline V gene encodes CDR1 SGHTA and CDR2 FQGNSA. V dropped 5 bases and J dropped 5; count of bases not matched to a gene: 6. CDR3 sequence reads: CASSADRGFETQYF. The CDR3 DNA follows: TGTGCCAGCAGCGCTGACAGGGGGTTTGAGACCCAGTACTTC. The full variable domain, with the rest looked up from reference TRBV7-2 and TRBJ2-5, is GAGVSQSPSNKVTEKGKDVELRCDPISGHTALYWYRQSLGQGLEFLIYFQGNSAPDKSGLPSDRFSAERTGGSVSTLTIQRTQQEDSAVYLCASSADRGFETQYFGPGTRLLVL.

The chain recombines TRBV6-6 with TRBJ2-7; D might be TRBD1 or TRBD2, each matching 5 bases. The CDR3 is 14 residues long. Per the germline V gene, CDR1 is MNHNY and CDR2 is SVGAGI (reference sequence). Trimming took 7 bases from V and 0 from J, leaving 13 bases between them. The CDR3 spells CASIRGHDSYEQYF. The CDR3 DNA is TGTGCCAGCATTCGGGGCCACGACTCCTACGAGCAGTACTTC.

This clone was counted a few times. The V gene is TRBV7-9, the J gene TRBJ1-4; D uncertain. Germline lookup yields CDR1 SEHNR and CDR2 FQNEAQ (reference sequence). This CDR3 has 15 residues. With 0 bases removed from V and 3 bases from J, the gap between germline ends came to 8 bases. CDR3 in DNA: TGTGCCAGCAGCTTAGCTATGGGCCCTAATGAAAAACTGTTTTTT. It translates to CASSLAMGPNEKLFF.

In this sample, this clone turned up a few times. CDR3: CASSLAQGSDTQYF. CDR3 sequence (DNA): TGTGCCAGCAGCTTAGCGCAGGGGTCAGATACGCAGTATTTT. The chain combines TRBV7-9 with TRBJ2-3, with D tentatively TRBD1 (6 bases). The length of the CDR3 is 14 residues. Germline CDR1 SEHNR, CDR2 FQNEAQ (reference sequence). The V and J ends lost 0 bases and 4 bases respectively, with 8 bases between them.

This rearrangement joins TRBV29-1 to TRBJ2-7; D gene uncertain. Germline V gives CDR1 SQVTM, CDR2 ANQGSEA. Trimming took 0 bases from V and 6 from J, leaving 9 bases between them. CDR3 size: 12 residues. CDR3 residues: CSVEDGSGEQYF. Here the CDR3 DNA reads TGCAGCGTTGAAGATGGATCAGGCGAGCAGTACTTC.

In its sample, this clone was seen once. The rearrangement links TRBV10-3 to TRBJ1-2; TRBD1 agrees at 9 bases. CDR3 length: 14 residues. The junction had 5 bases not matched to a gene; V was cut back by 4 bases and J by 5 bases. Looked up from germline, CDR1 is ENHRY and CDR2 is SYGVKD. This CDR3 reads CAISVPGQGYGYTF. CDR3 nucleotide sequence: TGTGCCATCAGTGTCCCGGGACAGGGATATGGCTACACCTTC.

The CDR3: CASIDSSGANVLTF. The CDR3 DNA reads as TGCGCCAGCATCGACAGCTCTGGGGCCAACGTCCTGACTTTC. This sequence joins TRBV5-1 and TRBJ2-6; D may be TRBD1 (5 bases). The CDR3 length is 14 residues. Germline V gene sequence: CDR1 SGHRS, CDR2 YFSETQ. V lost 6 bases to trimming and J lost 0 bases, with 7 bases between them.

V and J are TRBV28 and TRBJ2-7, with D tentatively TRBD1 or TRBD2 (7 bases each). V was trimmed by 7 bases and J by 6 bases, leaving 22 bases between them. Germline values: CDR1 MDHEN, CDR2 SYDVKM. The CDR3 consists of 15 residues. The CDR3 sequence: CASTKIGGAGGEQYF. CDR3 DNA: TGTGCCAGCACCAAAATAGGGGGGGCAGGGGGCGAGCAGTACTTC.

This clone was seen just once. The chain couples TRBV28 to TRBJ2-3; D gene uncertain. The CDR3 runs to 13 residues. The V gene lost 5 bases and the J gene lost 4 bases, with 10 bases spanning the gap. Per germline, CDR1 MDHEN and CDR2 SYDVKM. The CDR3 sequence is CASSLPGPDTQYF. In DNA, the CDR3 is TGTGCCAGCAGTCTCCCCGGTCCAGATACGCAGTATTTT.

The chain has TRBV2 and TRBJ2-5, with TRBD2 matching 9 bases. The V gene end was trimmed by 7 bases and the J gene end by 3 bases; junction bases not matched to a gene: 9. CDR1 SNHLY and CDR2 FYNNEI come from the germline V gene. The CDR3 is 15 amino acids. DNA for the CDR3: TGTGCCAGCACCATTAGCGGGAGTATCAAAGAGACCCAGTACTTC. The encoded protein is CASTISGSIKETQYF.